This T cell receptor beta chain was sequenced during a study of CD8 T cells in cerebrospinal fluid in Alzheimer's disease. Frequency places this clonotype as large. Germline CDR1 is MRHNA and CDR2 is SNTAGT. The CDR3 is made up of 13 amino acids. From its re-call of the 10x single-cell sequencing reads, TCRdb lists each CDR3 protein once, without DNA. The sample has 900 to 1,500 distinct CDR3 sequences. The receptor was derived from a human donor in good health. The sequencing sample was made of cerebrospinal fluid. The rearrangement links TRBV6-4 to TRBJ2-1; TCRdb returns TRBD2, unconfirmable since there is no DNA. CDR3 in amino acids: CASSYRENNEQFF.